The 18 T cell receptor beta chains listed next were all sequenced from one sample in a study of T cells in Graves' hyperthyroidism and ophthalmopathy. TCR beta CDR3 regions were amplified from RNA transcripts. The TCR CDR3 was amplified in a first-round RT-PCR using the HTBI primer set. MiXCR, applied by TCRdb to the multiplex PCR reads, yields one record per CDR3 protein. The table lists 450,000 to 650,000 distinct CDR3 sequences, 17% of them singletons. Sequencing was performed on blood. These receptors were collected from a woman younger than 30 with Graves' ophthalmopathy.

A remark on this clonotype: Sequence at one end of the junction differs from germline and may be a read error. The rearrangement uses TRBV11-1 and TRBJ2-2; perhaps D is TRBD1 or TRBD2 (6 bases each). There are 16 residues in the CDR3. Germline-derived CDR1 and CDR2 are SGHAT and FQDESV (reference sequence). The CDR3 DNA follows: TGCGCCAGCAGCCAAGAACGGGGGCGTAGCACCGGGGAGCTGTTTTTT. Translation gives CASSQERGRSTGELFF.

This clonotype has only a few counts. The gene calls are TRBV4-1 and TRBJ2-5; perhaps TRBD1 as D (6 bases). V shed 6 bases and J shed 2 bases, with 10 bases lying between them. Germline loops: CDR1 MGHRA, CDR2 YSYEKL. The CDR3 spans 13 residues. CDR3 sequence reads: CASRKDRQETQYF. CDR3 bases: TGCGCCAGCAGGAAGGACAGACAAGAGACCCAGTACTTC.

This clonotype was seen only a few times. The rearrangement links TRBV28 to TRBJ1-2; tentatively, D is TRBD1 (6 bases). The CDR3 is made up of 15 amino acids. Germline V gene lookup returns CDR1 MDHEN and CDR2 SYDVKM. V was shortened by 6 bases and J by 2 bases, with 16 bases between the two germline ends. In nucleotides, the CDR3 is TGTGCCAGCAGCTTGTCGAGGGGGGTGAACTATGGCTACACCTTC. This gives the protein CASSLSRGVNYGYTF.

This clonotype was recorded a few times. The chain carries TRBV4-2 and TRBJ2-1; 11 bases agree with TRBD2. CDR1 LGHNA and CDR2 YNFKEQ come from the germline V gene. V trimming: 3 bases; J trimming: 4 bases; junction bases outside the gene matches: 8. This CDR3 region has 17 residues. Here the CDR3 DNA reads TGTGCCAGCAGCCAGGATAGACTAGCGGGGCTGTACAATGAGCAGTTCTTC. Encoded protein: CASSQDRLAGLYNEQFF.

This clonotype was recorded at least ten times. V usage is TRBV10-3 and J usage is TRBJ2-5; maybe TRBD1 (5 bases). CDR3 length equals 15 residues. Germline V gene lookup returns CDR1 ENHRY and CDR2 SYGVKD. The ends were cut back, 0 bases at V and 2 bases at J, with 10 bases in the middle. The CDR3 coding sequence is TGTGCCATCAGTGAGTCCAGGGTCGGGCAAGAGACCCAGTACTTC. Protein sequence: CAISESRVGQETQYF.

This clonotype was observed at least ten times. The J gene is TRBJ2-7, the V gene TRBV11-2; tentatively, D is TRBD2 (5 bases). The CDR3 spans 17 residues. V dropped 1 base and J dropped 0 bases, with 16 bases sitting between them. In germline, CDR1 is SGHAT, CDR2 FQNNGV. CDR3 nucleotide sequence: TGTGCCAGCAGCTTAGTATACGGGGTAGGCCGCTCCTACGAGCAGTACTTC. It is translated as CASSLVYGVGRSYEQYF.

This clonotype was found a few times. The chain couples TRBV18 to TRBJ1-6; 10 bases are a match to TRBD1. V was pared by 4 bases and J by 9 bases, with 6 bases of the junction left unmatched. The CDR3 is 15 residues long. Germline CDR1 reads KGHSH; CDR2 reads LQKENI. CDR3 bases: TGTGCCAGCTCACTCTCTGGACAGGGGGGTTCACCCCTCCACTTT. Encoded protein: CASSLSGQGGSPLHF.

In its sample, this clonotype was seen many times. This chain uses TRBV28 with TRBJ1-2; TRBD1 might be the D (5 bases). The CDR3 is 15 amino acids. Germline V gene data show CDR1 as MDHEN and CDR2 as SYDVKM. The V end was cut by 2 bases, the J end by 4 bases, with 14 bases between. The CDR3 is CASSLSRSGLYGYTF. CDR3 bases: TGTGCCAGCAGTTTAAGTCGCTCAGGGCTCTATGGCTACACCTTC.

The V call is TRBV28, the J call TRBJ1-1; TRBD1 matches 10 bases. CDR1 and CDR2 from the germline V gene are MDHEN and SYDVKM. This CDR3 is built from 16 residues. The V and J ends lost 7 bases and 1 base, in that order; junction bases with no gene match: 9. The CDR3 sequence: CASNTDRGGQNTEAFF. In nucleotides, the CDR3 is TGTGCCAGCAACACGGACAGGGGGGGCCAGAACACTGAAGCTTTCTTT.

The genes are TRBV19 and TRBJ1-2; 7 positions match TRBD1. CDR1 and CDR2 (germline): LNHDA, SQIVND (reference sequence). The CDR3 is 16 residues long. With 4 bases clipped from V and 1 base from J, the junction kept 9 bases outside the gene matches. CDR3 protein: CASSTLQGGLNYGYTF. The CDR3 bases are TGTGCCAGTAGTACCCTCCAGGGGGGACTTAACTATGGCTACACCTTC.

V and J are TRBV6-1 and TRBJ1-2; no firm D call. Germline V gives CDR1 MNHNS, CDR2 SASEGT. This CDR3 is 14 amino acids long. V gave up 11 bases and J gave up 0 bases, with 16 bases separating them. The DNA of the CDR3 is TGTGCCGTACAGCCCCTCAGATCTAACTATGGCTACACCTTC. Protein product: CAVQPLRSNYGYTF.

This clonotype was detected a few times. The chain recombines TRBV20-1 with TRBJ2-7, with 7 bases fitting TRBD1. This CDR3 region has 15 residues. In germline, CDR1 is DFQATT, CDR2 SNEGSKA (reference sequence). After removal of 0 bases from V and 7 bases from J, the junction contained 12 bases not matched to a gene. In DNA form, the CDR3 reads TGCAGTGCTAGAGATCATGAAGGGGGCTGGGTGGAGCAGTACTTC. It is translated as CSARDHEGGWVEQYF.

V and J are TRBV28 and TRBJ1-1, with a possible D match to TRBD1 (6 bases). The V and J ends lost 0 bases and 2 bases respectively, with 10 bases between them. From germline, CDR1 is MDHEN and CDR2 SYDVKM. The CDR3 runs 15 residues. In nucleotides, the CDR3 is TGTGCCAGCAGTTTATGGGCGGACAGAAACACTGAAGCTTTCTTT. Residues: CASSLWADRNTEAFF.

This clonotype was recorded many times. This sequence joins TRBV13 and TRBJ2-5; D call uncertain. CDR3 size: 16 residues. Germline V gene lookup returns CDR1 PRHDT and CDR2 FYEKMQ (reference sequence). Trimming took off 0 bases at V and 5 bases at J, with 16 bases between the two ends. CDR3 sequence: CASSLGRLLGVETQYF. The DNA of the CDR3 is TGTGCCAGCAGCTTAGGAAGGTTGCTTGGTGTGGAGACCCAGTACTTC.

This chain links TRBV7-8 with TRBJ1-4, with 8 bases fitting TRBD1. Germline CDR1 SGHVS, CDR2 FQNEAQ. V lost 0 bases to trimming and J lost 5 bases; unmatched junction nucleotides: 8. This CDR3 has 17 residues. CDR3 nucleotides: TGTGCCAGCAGCTTAGCCCAATTGGACAGGGTAAATGAAAAACTGTTTTTT. As protein: CASSLAQLDRVNEKLFF.

This clonotype was seen a few times. The chain recombines TRBV7-9 with TRBJ2-1; a weak D match, TRBD2 (5 bases). Deletions cut 6 bases from V and 8 bases from J, with 11 bases between. This CDR3 has 12 residues. Germline V gene data show CDR1 as SEHNR and CDR2 as FQNEAQ (reference sequence). CDR3 in DNA: TGTGCCAGCAGTCCGAGAGCGGATGAGCAGTTCTTC. This sequence encodes CASSPRADEQFF.

This clonotype was detected ten times or more. The CDR3 DNA reads TGTGCCACCAGTGACCCTCGGCAAGACAGTACCTACGAGCAGTACTTC. This gives the protein CATSDPRQDSTYEQYF. This chain connects TRBV24-1 to TRBJ2-7; D perhaps matches TRBD1 (5 bases). CDR3 size: 16 residues. The germline CDR1 and CDR2 sequences are KGHDR and SFDVKD. Trimming took 4 bases from V and 2 from J, leaving 17 bases between them.

V usage is TRBV6-1 and J usage is TRBJ1-4; 7 nucleotides line up with TRBD1. V shed 10 bases, J shed 6 bases, and the junction held 8 bases outside the gene matches. Germline V gene sequence: CDR1 MNHNS, CDR2 SASEGT. The CDR3 is 13 residues long. The CDR3 loop reads CATTGRFYEKLFF. The CDR3 region has the DNA TGTGCCACGACAGGGAGGTTTTATGAAAAACTGTTTTTT.